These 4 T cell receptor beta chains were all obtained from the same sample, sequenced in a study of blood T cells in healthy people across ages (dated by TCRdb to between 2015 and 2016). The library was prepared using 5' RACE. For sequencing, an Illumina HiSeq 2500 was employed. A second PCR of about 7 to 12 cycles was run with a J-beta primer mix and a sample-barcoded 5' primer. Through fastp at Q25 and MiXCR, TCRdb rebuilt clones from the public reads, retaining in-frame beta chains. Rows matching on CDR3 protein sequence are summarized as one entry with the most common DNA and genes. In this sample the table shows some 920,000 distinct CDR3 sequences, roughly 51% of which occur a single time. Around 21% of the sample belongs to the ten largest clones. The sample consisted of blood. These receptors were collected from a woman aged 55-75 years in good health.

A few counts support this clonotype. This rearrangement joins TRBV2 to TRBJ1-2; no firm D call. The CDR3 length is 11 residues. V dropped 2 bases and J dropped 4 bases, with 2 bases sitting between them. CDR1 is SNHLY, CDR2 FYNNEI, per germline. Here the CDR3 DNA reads TGTGCCAGCAGTGAACTCTATGGCTACACCTTC. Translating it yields CASSELYGYTF.

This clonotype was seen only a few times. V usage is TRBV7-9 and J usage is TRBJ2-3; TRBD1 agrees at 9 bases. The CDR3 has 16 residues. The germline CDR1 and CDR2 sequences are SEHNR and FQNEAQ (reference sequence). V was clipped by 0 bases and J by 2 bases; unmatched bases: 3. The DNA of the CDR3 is TGTGCCAGCAGCTTAGCTCGGACAGGGGACACAGATACGCAGTATTTT. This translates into CASSLARTGDTDTQYF. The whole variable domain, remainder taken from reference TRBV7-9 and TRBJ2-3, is DTGVSQNPRHKITKRGQNVTFRCDPISEHNRLYWYRQTLGQGPEFLTYFQNEAQLEKSRLLSDRFSAERPKGSFSTLEIQRTEQGDSAMYLCASSLARTGDTDTQYFGPGTRLTVL.

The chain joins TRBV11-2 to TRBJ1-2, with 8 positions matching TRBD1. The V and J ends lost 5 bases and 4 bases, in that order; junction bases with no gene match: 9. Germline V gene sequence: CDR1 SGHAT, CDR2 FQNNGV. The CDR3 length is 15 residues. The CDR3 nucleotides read TGTGCCAGCAGCGTTAACCGGGACAGGCCCTATGGCTACACCTTC. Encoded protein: CASSVNRDRPYGYTF.

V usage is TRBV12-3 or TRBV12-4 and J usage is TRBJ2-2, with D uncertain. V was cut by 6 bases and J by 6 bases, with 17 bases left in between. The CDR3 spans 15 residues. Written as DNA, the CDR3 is TGTGCCAGCAGAGGGATATCCCCTTTTGCCGGGGAGCTGTTTTTT. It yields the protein CASRGISPFAGELFF.